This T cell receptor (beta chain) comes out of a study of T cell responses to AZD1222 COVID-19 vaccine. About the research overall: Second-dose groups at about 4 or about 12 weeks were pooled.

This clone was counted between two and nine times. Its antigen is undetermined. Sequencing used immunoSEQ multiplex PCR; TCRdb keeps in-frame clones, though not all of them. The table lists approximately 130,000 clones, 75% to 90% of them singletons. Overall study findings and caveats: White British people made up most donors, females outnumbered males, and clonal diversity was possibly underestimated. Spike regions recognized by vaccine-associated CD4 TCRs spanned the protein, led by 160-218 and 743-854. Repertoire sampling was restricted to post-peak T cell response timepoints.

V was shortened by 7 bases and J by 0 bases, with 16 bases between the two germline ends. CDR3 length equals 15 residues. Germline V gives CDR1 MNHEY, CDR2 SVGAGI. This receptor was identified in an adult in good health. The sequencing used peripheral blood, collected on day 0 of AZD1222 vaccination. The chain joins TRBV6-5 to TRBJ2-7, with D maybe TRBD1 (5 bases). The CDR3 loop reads CASTIDRGPSYEQYF. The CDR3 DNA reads TGTGCCAGCACAATCGACAGAGGTCCCTCCTACGAGCAGTACTTC.